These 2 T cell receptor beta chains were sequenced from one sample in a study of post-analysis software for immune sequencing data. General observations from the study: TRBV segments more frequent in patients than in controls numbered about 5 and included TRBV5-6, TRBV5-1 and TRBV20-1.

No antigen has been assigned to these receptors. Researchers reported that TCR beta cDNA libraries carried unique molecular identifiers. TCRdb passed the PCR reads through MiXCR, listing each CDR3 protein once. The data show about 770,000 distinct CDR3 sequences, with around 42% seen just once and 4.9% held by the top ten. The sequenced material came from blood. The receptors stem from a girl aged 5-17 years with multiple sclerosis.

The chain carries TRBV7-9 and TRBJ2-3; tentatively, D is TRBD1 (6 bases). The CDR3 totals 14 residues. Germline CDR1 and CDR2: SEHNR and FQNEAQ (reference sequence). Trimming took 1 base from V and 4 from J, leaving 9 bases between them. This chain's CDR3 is CASSLEGQPDTQYF. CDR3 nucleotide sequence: TGTGCCAGCAGCTTAGAGGGACAACCAGATACGCAGTATTTT.

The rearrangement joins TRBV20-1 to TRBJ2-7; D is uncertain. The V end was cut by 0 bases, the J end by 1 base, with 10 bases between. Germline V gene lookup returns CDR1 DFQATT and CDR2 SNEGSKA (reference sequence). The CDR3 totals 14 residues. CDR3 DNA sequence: TGCAGTGCTAGAGATCTGGAATCATCCTACGAGCAGTACTTC. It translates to CSARDLESSYEQYF.